The T cell receptor (beta chain) under discussion was sequenced for a study of vaccination and CD4 T cells after COVID-19. As for the study in general: Convalescents were six males and four females, two of them Hispanic. Notes on the study in general: A nonsignificant median increase from about 20 to 38 SARS-CoV-2-reactive clonotypes was observed.

TCRdb analysed the PCR reads with MiXCR anew, one entry per CDR3 protein. The sample has roughly 15,000 distinct CDR3 sequences, 66% seen once; the top ten hold 1.1%. Details on this clonotype: No antigen is known for it.

The source of this sequence is a human donor who had recovered from COVID-19. Specimen: CD4+ T cells from blood, collected after SARS-CoV-2 vaccination.

This CDR3 is CASKEGQGDTEAFF. CDR3 nucleotide sequence: TGTGCCAGCAAGGAGGGACAGGGGGACACTGAAGCTTTCTTT. The genes are TRBV28 and TRBJ1-1; 11 bases agree with TRBD1. The J segment lost 3 bases and the V segment lost 7 bases, leaving 4 bases of the junction unmatched. Germline loops: CDR1 MDHEN, CDR2 SYDVKM. This CDR3 comprises 14 residues.